A single sample is the source of the 27 T cell receptor beta chains below, sequenced in a study of shared clonotypes between healthy human individuals. The method was immunoSEQ multiplex PCR; TCRdb's version includes in-frame clones alone and lacks a portion of them. Of approximately 480,000 clones in the sample, almost 80% are singletons; the top ten hold around 12%. Source material: PBMCs. Receptor source: a woman aged 40 to 50 in good health. Some clones in this sample may be carry-over from other donors' samples.

This clone was seen only once. V is TRBV19 and J is TRBJ2-1, with D perhaps matching TRBD2 (5 bases). This CDR3 spans 15 amino acids. The V gene's germline CDR1 is LNHDA and CDR2 SQIVND (reference sequence). Trimming took 5 bases from V and 0 from J, leaving 11 bases between them. The CDR3 spells CASSGVGSSYNEQFF. CDR3 nucleotide sequence: TGTGCCAGTAGTGGTGTGGGGAGCTCCTACAATGAGCAGTTCTTC.

The gene calls are TRBV6-6 and TRBJ2-1; 13 nucleotides line up with TRBD2. Germline lookup yields CDR1 MNHNY and CDR2 SVGAGI (reference sequence). Unmatched junction bases numbered 3, after V lost 4 bases and J lost 6 bases. The CDR3 is 15 residues long. This CDR3 is CASSSGLAGVNEQFF. CDR3 DNA sequence: TGTGCCAGCAGTTCCGGACTAGCGGGAGTCAATGAGCAGTTCTTC.

As for this clone: Additional DNA sequences in this sample encode the identical CDR3. The chain recombines TRBV7-3 with TRBJ2-3; TRBD2 agrees at 9 bases. CDR3 length: 15 residues. With V trimmed by 2 bases and J by 2 bases, 2 bases remained unmatched. Germline V gives CDR1 SGHTA, CDR2 FQGTGA. CDR3 nucleotide sequence: TGTGCCAGCAGCTTACTAGCGGGATTCACAGATACGCAGTATTTT. Translation gives CASSLLAGFTDTQYF.

The chain couples TRBV5-4 to TRBJ2-3; the D is unclear. Trimming took 2 bases from V and 2 from J, leaving 12 bases between them. The length of the CDR3 is 15 residues. Germline lookup yields CDR1 SGHNT and CDR2 YYREEE (reference sequence). This CDR3 reads CASSLDLLTTDTQYF. CDR3 bases: TGTGCCAGCAGCTTAGACCTATTAACCACAGATACGCAGTATTTT. Combining the CDR3 with reference TRBV5-4 and TRBJ2-3 gives the whole variable domain ETGVTQSPTHLIKTRGQQVTLRCSSQSGHNTVSWYQQALGQGPQFIFQYYREEENGRGNFPPRFSGLQFPNYSSELNVNALELDDSALYLCASSLDLLTTDTQYFGPGTRLTVL.

The chain carries TRBV4-1 and TRBJ2-2; unclear D gene. Germline V CDR1 and CDR2: MGHRA, YSYEKL. Trimming cost V 3 bases and J 5 bases, with 10 bases left between them. The CDR3 length is 14 residues. CDR3 DNA sequence: TGCGCCAGCAGCCAGAAGCCTCAGACCGGGGAGCTGTTTTTT. The encoded protein is CASSQKPQTGELFF.

The CDR3 DNA follows: TGTGCCAGCAGCCATACCCGGACAGGGCCCTCCTACGAGCAGTACTTC. Amino acid sequence: CASSHTRTGPSYEQYF. The chain employs TRBV16 and TRBJ2-7; 8 nucleotides match TRBD1. CDR1 and CDR2 from the germline V gene are KGHSY and FQNENV. The CDR3 totals 16 residues. J gave up 0 bases and V 3 bases, and 7 bases lay outside the gene matches.

This clone was seen at least ten times. The chain is built from TRBV18 and TRBJ2-7; no definite D call. Germline V gene data show CDR1 as KGHSH and CDR2 as LQKENI. CDR3 length: 15 amino acids. Trimming left V 3 bases short and J 2 bases short, with 14 bases between. CDR3 sequence: CASSPTPTTTYEQYF. CDR3 nucleotides: TGTGCCAGCTCACCTACCCCCACCACTACCTACGAGCAGTACTTC. Together with reference TRBV18 and TRBJ2-7, the CDR3 gives the full variable domain: NAGVMQNPRHLVRRRGQEARLRCSPMKGHSHVYWYRQLPEEGLKFMVYLQKENIIDESGMPKERFSAEFPKEGPSILRIQQVVRGDSAAYFCASSPTPTTTYEQYFGPGTRLTVT.

With regard to this clone: Other DNA sequences within the sample encode an identical CDR3. The DNA for the CDR3 is TGCGCCAGCAGCCAAGACCGCGAGCAGTTCTTC. It encodes CASSQDREQFF. V and J are TRBV4-1 and TRBJ2-1; D is uncertain. Germline lookup yields CDR1 MGHRA and CDR2 YSYEKL. This CDR3 region has 11 residues. V was clipped by 0 bases and J by 10 bases, with 4 bases between them.

The rearrangement uses TRBV4-1 and TRBJ2-5; 10 bases are a match to TRBD2. V was pared by 4 bases and J by 5 bases, with 10 bases of the junction left unmatched. The CDR3 covers 16 residues. CDR1 is MGHRA, CDR2 YSYEKL, per germline. CDR3 protein: CASSRQSLAGKETQYF. In DNA form, the CDR3 reads TGCGCCAGCAGCCGTCAGTCACTAGCGGGAAAGGAGACCCAGTACTTC.

This rearrangement joins TRBV7-3 to TRBJ2-2; tentatively, D is TRBD1 (6 bases). Germline lookup yields CDR1 SGHTA and CDR2 FQGTGA. The CDR3 length is 15 residues. V lost 4 bases and J lost 0, with 9 bases in between. The chain's CDR3 is CASSSGTSNTGELFF. The CDR3 region has the DNA TGTGCCAGCAGCTCCGGGACATCGAACACCGGGGAGCTGTTTTTT.

The chain is built from TRBV5-4 and TRBJ2-1; D not resolved. The V gene lost 0 bases and the J gene lost 9 bases, with 4 bases spanning the gap. Germline CDR1 SGHNT, CDR2 YYREEE (reference sequence). The CDR3 totals 11 residues. CDR3 sequence: CASSLDGEQFF. CDR3 DNA: TGTGCCAGCAGCTTGGATGGTGAGCAGTTCTTC.

This clone came up once. The V and J genes are TRBV6-5 and TRBJ2-7; D may be TRBD2 (5 bases). The CDR3 consists of 15 residues. With 5 bases removed from V and 2 bases from J, the gap between germline ends came to 16 bases. Per germline, CDR1 MNHEY and CDR2 SVGAGI. CDR3 DNA sequence: TGTGCCAGCAGTACCCCCAGCGGCAGGACCTACGAGCAGTACTTC. Its protein is CASSTPSGRTYEQYF.

For this clone: The sample carries other DNA sequences with the same CDR3. This chain uses TRBV7-2 with TRBJ2-1, with D unclear. Germline assignment: CDR1 SGHTA and CDR2 FQGNSA. V was shortened by 1 base and J by 2 bases, with 3 bases between the two germline ends. The CDR3 loop spans 13 amino acids. CDR3 residues: CASSLGTYNEQFF. DNA of the CDR3: TGTGCCAGCAGCTTAGGGACCTACAATGAGCAGTTCTTC.

The chain couples TRBV6-1 to TRBJ2-3; D not resolved. The CDR3 covers 14 residues. Looked up from germline, CDR1 is MNHNS and CDR2 is SASEGT. The germline V and J ends were trimmed by 5 bases and 8 bases, with 17 bases remaining between them. CDR3 in amino acids: CASSPDTGISTQYF. DNA of the CDR3: TGTGCCAGCAGTCCCGATACCGGAATTAGTACGCAGTATTTT.

The V call is TRBV10-3, the J call TRBJ2-2; either TRBD1 or TRBD2 may fit D (5 bases each). V dropped 6 bases and J dropped 1 base, with 9 bases sitting between them. CDR1 and CDR2 (germline): ENHRY, SYGVKD. This CDR3 comprises 14 residues. This chain's CDR3 is CAIRGELNTGELFF. CDR3 DNA: TGTGCCATCAGGGGGGAACTGAACACCGGGGAGCTGTTTTTT.

The gene calls are TRBV18 and TRBJ2-3, with D hard to call. Germline V gene sequence: CDR1 KGHSH, CDR2 LQKENI. The V gene lost 3 bases and the J gene lost 2 bases, with 12 bases spanning the gap. The CDR3 consists of 15 residues. This CDR3 reads CASSPQPKFTDTQYF. The CDR3 DNA reads as TGTGCCAGCTCACCTCAACCCAAATTCACAGATACGCAGTATTTT.

V and J are TRBV6-6 and TRBJ1-1; 8 positions agree with TRBD1. V lost 2 bases to trimming and J lost 3 bases; unmatched junction nucleotides: 8. The germline gives CDR1 MNHNY, CDR2 SVGAGI (reference sequence). This CDR3 contains 16 residues. The CDR3 DNA follows: TGTGCCAGCAGTTACGAACCAGGGGGCGGTGACACTGAAGCTTTCTTT. Translating it yields CASSYEPGGGDTEAFF.

The chain joins TRBV29-1 to TRBJ2-7; weak D call: TRBD2 (7 bases). CDR3 length equals 12 residues. The germline CDR1 and CDR2 sequences are SQVTM and ANQGSEA. V dropped 4 bases and J dropped 7 bases, with 14 bases sitting between them. This CDR3 reads CSVGGGASEQYF. CDR3 in DNA: TGCAGCGTTGGAGGGGGGGCGAGTGAGCAGTACTTC.

The J gene is TRBJ1-4, the V gene TRBV7-2; D perhaps matches TRBD1 (5 bases). V lost 3 bases, J lost 7 bases, and 15 bases lay in between. Germline-derived CDR1 and CDR2 are SGHTA and FQGNSA. This CDR3 spans 15 amino acids. CDR3 loop: CASSFGGTIVEKLFF. CDR3 in DNA: TGTGCCAGCAGCTTCGGGGGGACGATCGTTGAAAAACTGTTTTTT.

The rearrangement uses TRBV6-1 and TRBJ2-6; D not certain. The CDR3 loop spans 17 amino acids. The germline V and J ends were trimmed by 1 base and 2 bases, with 12 bases remaining between them. Germline V gene lookup returns CDR1 MNHNS and CDR2 SASEGT. Here the CDR3 DNA reads TGTGCCAGCAGTGAAGGTCTTTTGGGGACTGGGGCCAACGTCCTGACTTTC. Translation: CASSEGLLGTGANVLTF.

The chain recombines TRBV7-2 with TRBJ2-1; the match to TRBD2 covers 10 bases. Trimming cost V 3 bases and J 4 bases; bases outside gene matches: 3. The CDR3 is 15 amino acids. In germline, CDR1 is SGHTA, CDR2 FQGNSA. In DNA, the CDR3 is TGTGCCAGCAGCTTTACTAGCGGGACTTACAATGAGCAGTTCTTC. Protein: CASSFTSGTYNEQFF.

The V gene is TRBV9, the J gene TRBJ2-1; D is undetermined. The CDR3 has 14 residues. Trimming cost V 0 bases and J 4 bases, with 8 bases left between them. Germline values: CDR1 SGDLS, CDR2 YYNGEE. CDR3: CASSVGADYNEQFF. The CDR3 DNA sequence: TGTGCCAGCAGCGTAGGGGCGGATTACAATGAGCAGTTCTTC.

A few counts support this clone. The chain joins TRBV2 to TRBJ1-5; TRBD1 agrees at 7 bases. The V gene's germline CDR1 is SNHLY and CDR2 FYNNEI. J lost 5 bases, V lost 7 bases, and 8 bases had no gene match. The CDR3 loop spans 14 amino acids. The CDR3 region has the DNA TGTGCCAGCAAGCCGGGAAGGGGGCATCAGCCCCAGCATTTT. This codes for CASKPGRGHQPQHF. Using reference TRBV2 and TRBJ1-5 for the parts outside the CDR3, the full variable domain is EPEVTQTPSHQVTQMGQEVILRCVPISNHLYFYWYRQILGQKVEFLVSFYNNEISEKSEIFDDQFSVERPDGSNFTLKIRSTKLEDSAMYFCASKPGRGHQPQHFGDGTRLSIL.

This clone was observed once. This CDR3 is CASSLDNHEQYF. The CDR3 coding sequence is TGTGCCAGCAGCTTAGATAACCACGAGCAGTACTTC. V usage is TRBV11-2 and J usage is TRBJ2-7; D remains ambiguous. Germline CDR1 reads SGHAT; CDR2 reads FQNNGV. V lost 0 bases, J lost 5 bases, and 5 bases lay in between. The CDR3 contains 12 residues.

This clone was recorded many times. The V call is TRBV6-1, the J call TRBJ2-7; tentatively, D is TRBD1 (8 bases). The CDR3 covers 15 residues. Trimming took 6 bases from V and 2 from J, leaving 17 bases between them. Germline CDR1 reads MNHNS; CDR2 reads SASEGT. The CDR3 DNA sequence: TGTGCCAGCAGAACCGACAGGGGAGGGACCTACGAGCAGTACTTC. It codes for CASRTDRGGTYEQYF.

This clone has a handful of counts. V usage is TRBV14 and J usage is TRBJ2-7; TRBD1 might be the D (6 bases). V shed 1 base and J shed 6 bases, with 7 bases lying between them. Germline V gene lookup returns CDR1 SGHDN and CDR2 FVKESK. This CDR3 comprises 12 residues. The CDR3 loop reads CASSQGRGEQYF. The DNA for the CDR3 is TGTGCCAGCAGCCAAGGCAGGGGCGAGCAGTACTTC.

This clone was detected only once. The chain links TRBV11-2 to TRBJ2-3; D might be TRBD1 or TRBD2, each matching 5 bases. CDR1 is SGHAT and CDR2 is FQNNGV in the germline V gene. The CDR3 is 14 residues long. Trimming removed 5 bases from V and 2 bases from J, with 11 bases in between. The DNA of the CDR3 is TGTGCCAGCAGCCAAAGAGGGGTCACAGATACGCAGTATTTT. Translating it yields CASSQRGVTDTQYF.